These 32 T cell receptor beta chains were sequenced from one sample in a study of T cell therapy after organ transplantation. The data were produced by immunoSEQ multiplex PCR, yet TCRdb's version contains in-frame clones alone and is incomplete. The repertoire includes 3,000 to 4,000 clones, around 68% of them detected once, and approximately 37% sits in the top ten. Their target antigens are unknown. The time point denotes: 20-29 weeks after completion of therapy. The sequenced sample was CD8+ T cells from blood, obtained after autologous CMV-specific T cell therapy. The receptors were sampled from a human patient who had received a solid organ transplant and had CMV disease. The graft donor may be the source of some T cells.

V gene TRBV7-3 combines with J gene TRBJ2-7, with a tentative D call TRBD1 (5 bases). V was clipped by 2 bases and J by 3 bases, with 8 bases between them. Germline V gene data show CDR1 as SGHTA and CDR2 as FQGTGA. This CDR3 comprises 13 residues. CDR3: CASSLGAGYEQYF. As DNA, the CDR3 is TGTGCCAGCAGCTTAGGGGCAGGCTACGAGCAGTACTTC.

This chain connects TRBV9 to TRBJ2-2; no clear D gene. V lost 4 bases and J lost 4, with 11 bases in between. CDR1 and CDR2 (germline): SGDLS, YYNGEE. The CDR3 has 14 residues. DNA of the CDR3: TGTGCCAGCAGCCCCCGGATTGGCACCGGGGAGCTGTTTTTT. Amino acid sequence: CASSPRIGTGELFF.

The rearrangement joins TRBV6-6 to TRBJ1-5; a weak D match, TRBD1 (6 bases). Germline-derived CDR1 and CDR2 are MNHNY and SVGAGI (reference sequence). The CDR3 spans 14 residues. V was trimmed by 5 bases and J by 6 bases, leaving 14 bases between them. CDR3 DNA sequence: TGTGCCAGCAGTCCACAGGGACCAAGTCAGCCCCAGCATTTT. Its translation: CASSPQGPSQPQHF.

The rearrangement uses TRBV5-1 and TRBJ2-5; maybe TRBD1 (6 bases). The CDR3 spans 15 residues. Germline lookup yields CDR1 SGHRS and CDR2 YFSETQ. Trimming left V 0 bases short and J 5 bases short, with 14 bases between. CDR3 sequence (DNA): TGCGCCAGCAGCTTGGGTAGGGGGAGTCTCGAGACCCAGTACTTC. This sequence encodes CASSLGRGSLETQYF.

J is TRBJ1-5 and V is TRBV11-1; D is unclear. Per germline, CDR1 SGHAT and CDR2 FQDESV (reference sequence). There are 13 residues in the CDR3. V lost 5 bases and J lost 6, with 11 bases in between. The CDR3 region has the DNA TGTGCCAGCAGCCACGAGTCGGGTCAGCCCCAGCATTTT. This sequence encodes CASSHESGQPQHF.

By share, this clone ranks as medium-sized. This sequence joins TRBV21-1 and TRBJ2-5; TRBD2 reflects the table's D call only, with no check against the DNA. TRBV21-1 is designated a pseudogene. There are 14 residues in the CDR3. In nucleotides, the CDR3 is TGTGCCAGCAGTTCCGAGGGTCCTAAAGAGACCCAGTACTTC. It is translated as CASSSEGPKETQYF.

For this clone: At one end, the junction sequence differs from germline, possibly due to a read error. The chain is built from TRBV6-1 and TRBJ2-1, with D perhaps assigned TRBD1 or TRBD2 (5 bases each). This CDR3 contains 16 residues. The germline V gene encodes CDR1 MNHNS and CDR2 SASEGT. CDR3 sequence reads: CASSQAGGWPYNEQFF. The CDR3 region has the DNA TGTGCCAGCAGTCAAGCTGGGGGATGGCCCTACAATGAGCAGTTCTTC.

The V and J genes are TRBV7-8 and TRBJ1-2; D gene uncertain. The V gene's germline CDR1 is SGHVS and CDR2 FQNEAQ. The CDR3 is 13 amino acids. Trimming cost V 1 base and J 4 bases, with 7 bases left between them. The CDR3 DNA is TGTGCCAGCAGCTTAGACGGCTCCTATGGCTACACCTTC. It translates to CASSLDGSYGYTF.

J is TRBJ2-1 and V is TRBV7-3; possibly TRBD2 for D (5 bases). The V end was cut by 8 bases, the J end by 8 bases, with 13 bases between. The CDR3 covers 12 residues. Germline V CDR1 and CDR2: SGHTA, FQGTGA. Written as DNA, the CDR3 is TGTGCCAGCGGACTTGACGCCCATGAGCAGTTCTTC. This gives the protein CASGLDAHEQFF.

V gene TRBV19 combines with J gene TRBJ2-1; 11 bases map to TRBD2. J lost 14 bases, V lost 3 bases, and 18 bases had no gene match. The CDR3 extends over 17 amino acids. Per the germline V gene, CDR1 is LNHDA and CDR2 is SQIVND (reference sequence). In DNA form, the CDR3 reads TGTGCCAGTAGTATCCTAGCGGGAGGCCTACCCGAGTTGCCCGAGTTCTTC. It specifies CASSILAGGLPELPEFF.

The chain combines TRBV15 with TRBJ2-3, with unresolved D. Trimming took 0 bases from V and 7 from J, leaving 14 bases between them. Germline CDR1 LNHNV, CDR2 YYDKDF (reference sequence). The CDR3 loop spans 15 amino acids. The chain's CDR3 is CATSRDLGTSNTQYF. The CDR3 nucleotides read TGTGCCACCAGCAGAGATCTCGGCACATCAAATACGCAGTATTTT.

This clone occurred once. The chain links TRBV29-1 to TRBJ2-1, with D possibly matching TRBD2 (5 bases). V lost 7 bases and J lost 1, with 11 bases in between. The V gene's germline CDR1 is SQVTM and CDR2 ANQGSEA. There are 13 residues in the CDR3. The CDR3 reads CSAILGSYNEQFF. In DNA form, the CDR3 reads TGCAGCGCCATACTAGGGTCCTACAATGAGCAGTTCTTC.

Within the sample, this clone is large. The chain employs TRBV9 and TRBJ2-3; 12 bases are a match to TRBD1. The CDR3 loop spans 17 amino acids. The junction had 7 bases not matched to a gene; V was cut back by 0 bases and J by 5 bases. The germline CDR1 and CDR2 sequences are SGDLS and YYNGEE. CDR3 loop: CASSVGPGQGAVDTQYF. Written as DNA, the CDR3 is TGTGCCAGCAGCGTAGGACCGGGACAGGGGGCAGTAGATACGCAGTATTTT. The full variable domain, rest sourced from reference TRBV9 and TRBJ2-3, is DSGVTQTPKHLITATGQRVTLRCSPRSGDLSVYWYQQSLDQGLQFLIQYYNGEERAKGNILERFSAQQFPDLHSELNLSSLELGDSALYFCASSVGPGQGAVDTQYFGPGTRLTVL.

This clone is a singleton in its sample. The chain carries TRBV23-1 and TRBJ2-3, with 8 bases matching TRBD1. TRBV23-1 carries the ORF label, with uncertain function. The V gene end was trimmed by 7 bases and the J gene end by 8 bases; junction bases not matched to a gene: 11. CDR3 length: 14 amino acids. The CDR3 reads CASKPRGQGGTQYF. CDR3 DNA: TGCGCCAGCAAGCCCAGGGGGCAGGGCGGTACGCAGTATTTT.

The rearrangement joins TRBV27 to TRBJ2-1; 10 bases map to TRBD2. Germline V gene data show CDR1 as MNHEY and CDR2 as SMNVEV (reference sequence). The CDR3 spans 13 residues. The DNA of the CDR3 is TGTGCTAGTCAGCGGGAGGGCTCCGATGAGCAGTTCTTC. It is translated as CASQREGSDEQFF.

This clone was counted only a few times. The genes are TRBV6-5 and TRBJ1-5, with D perhaps TRBD1 (5 bases). Germline lookup yields CDR1 MNHEY and CDR2 SVGAGI. V was clipped by 1 base and J by 7 bases, with 11 bases between them. The CDR3 has 14 residues. CDR3 region: CASSYFLGAQPQHF. CDR3 bases: TGTGCCAGCAGTTACTTCCTTGGGGCCCAGCCCCAGCATTTT.

This rearrangement joins TRBV4-1 to TRBJ2-2, with 7 bases identical to TRBD2. CDR3 size: 16 residues. Germline V gene sequence: CDR1 MGHRA, CDR2 YSYEKL. V was clipped by 4 bases and J by 3 bases; unmatched bases: 8. The CDR3 DNA sequence: TGCGCCAGCAGCCTTATCGGACTAGTCTACACCGGGGAGCTGTTTTTT. Translation gives CASSLIGLVYTGELFF.

This sequence joins TRBV7-9 and TRBJ2-7; D is possibly TRBD2 (6 bases). CDR3 size: 15 residues. CDR1 is SEHNR and CDR2 is FQNEAQ in the germline V gene (reference sequence). V was clipped by 5 bases and J by 4 bases, with 18 bases between them. The CDR3 sequence is CASSPRDVGSYEQYF. The CDR3 DNA reads TGTGCCAGCAGCCCCCGGGACGTCGGGAGTTACGAGCAGTACTTC.

Regarding this clone: This sample also contains other DNA sequences that code for the same CDR3. The chain carries TRBV5-1 and TRBJ2-1, with D possibly called TRBD1 or TRBD2 (5 bases each). CDR1 and CDR2 from the germline V gene are SGHRS and YFSETQ. The CDR3 totals 13 residues. Between the trimmed V and J ends, which lost 4 bases and 8 bases, there was a span of 13 bases. The DNA of the CDR3 is TGCGCCAGCAGCAGCCTGAGGGGCGATGAGCAGTTCTTC. Residues: CASSSLRGDEQFF.

For this clone: This may stem from a read error, because a much larger clone lies one nucleotide away. Other DNA sequences from this sample encode an identical CDR3 as well. The chain joins TRBV9 to TRBJ2-2; 8 nucleotides line up with TRBD2. Germline V gene sequence: CDR1 SGDLS, CDR2 YYNGEE. This CDR3 spans 19 amino acids. V trimming: 0 bases; J trimming: 4 bases; junction bases outside the gene matches: 14. Here the CDR3 reads CASSVVPAGEGGGTGELFF. DNA of the CDR3: TGTGCCAGCAGCGTAGTTCCAGCGGGAGAGGGGGGGGGCACCGGGGAGCTGTTTTTT.

The V call is TRBV12-5, the J call TRBJ2-1; TRBD2 is a possible D gene (5 bases). CDR1 and CDR2 from the germline V gene are LGHNT and FRNRAP. Deletions cut 0 bases from V and 6 bases from J, with 24 bases between. The CDR3 totals 19 residues. This chain's CDR3 is CASGLVLGLAVQQVNEQFF. CDR3 bases: TGTGCTAGTGGTTTGGTACTAGGATTGGCTGTACAACAAGTCAATGAGCAGTTCTTC.

This rearrangement joins TRBV19 to TRBJ2-6, with 7 bases fitting TRBD2. The length of the CDR3 is 16 residues. Per the germline V gene, CDR1 is LNHDA and CDR2 is SQIVND (reference sequence). V was clipped by 7 bases and J by 0 bases; unmatched bases: 6. The CDR3 is CASTLPGGSGANVLTF. The CDR3 nucleotides read TGTGCCAGTACCCTCCCGGGGGGCTCTGGGGCCAACGTCCTGACTTTC. Looking up the rest from reference TRBV19 and TRBJ2-6 gives the full variable domain: DGGITQSPKYLFRKEGQNVTLSCEQNLNHDAMYWYRQDPGQGLRLIYYSQIVNDFQKGDIAEGYSVSREKKESFPLTVTSAQKNPTAFYLCASTLPGGSGANVLTFGAGSRLTVL.

V and J are TRBV6-5 and TRBJ2-1; D not certain. The CDR3 has 14 residues. V lost 2 bases and J lost 0, with 5 bases in between. Germline V gene lookup returns CDR1 MNHEY and CDR2 SVGAGI. Here the CDR3 DNA reads TGTGCCAGCAGTTACCTAGACTCCTACAATGAGCAGTTCTTC. Translating it yields CASSYLDSYNEQFF.

The gene calls are TRBV7-2 and TRBJ2-5; possible D gene TRBD1, 5 bases. Germline CDR1 SGHTA, CDR2 FQGNSA. This CDR3 has 17 amino acids. Trimming took 1 base from V and 4 from J, leaving 19 bases between them. CDR3 sequence: CASSLELAGLRGETQYF. CDR3 DNA sequence: TGTGCCAGCAGCTTAGAACTTGCAGGGTTAAGGGGAGAGACCCAGTACTTC. The full variable domain, rest sourced from reference TRBV7-2 and TRBJ2-5, is GAGVSQSPSNKVTEKGKDVELRCDPISGHTALYWYRQSLGQGLEFLIYFQGNSAPDKSGLPSDRFSAERTGGSVSTLTIQRTQQEDSAVYLCASSLELAGLRGETQYFGPGTRLLVL.

This sequence joins TRBV5-6 and TRBJ2-1; 10 positions match TRBD2. J lost 5 bases, V lost 3 bases, and 2 bases had no gene match. The CDR3 covers 14 residues. Germline values: CDR1 SGHDT, CDR2 YYEEEE. In DNA form, the CDR3 reads TGTGCCAGCAGCTGGACTAGCGGCGACAATGAGCAGTTCTTC. This sequence encodes CASSWTSGDNEQFF.

The chain recombines TRBV6-4 with TRBJ2-3; D gene ambiguous. This CDR3 is 14 amino acids long. V was clipped by 3 bases and J by 4 bases, with 11 bases between them. The germline gives CDR1 MRHNA, CDR2 SNTAGT. The CDR3, as DNA: TGTGCCAGCAGTGAACTCATGGGATCAGATACGCAGTATTTT. It codes for CASSELMGSDTQYF.

The V and J genes are TRBV19 and TRBJ2-7; D gene unclear. Germline V gives CDR1 LNHDA, CDR2 SQIVND (reference sequence). The ends were cut back, 3 bases at V and 2 bases at J, with 14 bases in the middle. This CDR3 is 15 amino acids long. For the CDR3, the DNA is TGTGCCAGTAGTATCCGTTCAGGCGCCACCTACGAGCAGTACTTC. Its protein product is CASSIRSGATYEQYF.

The genes are TRBV14 and TRBJ2-5, with TRBD1 matching over 7 bases. This CDR3 is built from 15 residues. The trim removed 4 bases at V and 5 bases at J, leaving 10 bases unmatched. The germline gives CDR1 SGHDN, CDR2 FVKESK. The CDR3 nucleotides are TGTGCCAGCAGCCGAGATACAGGGGTTTGGGAGACCCAGTACTTC. Protein sequence: CASSRDTGVWETQYF.

The chain links TRBV29-1 to TRBJ2-7; 11 nucleotides align to TRBD1. The V gene's germline CDR1 is SQVTM and CDR2 ANQGSEA. This CDR3 is 13 amino acids long. V shed 7 bases, J shed 7 bases, and the junction held 9 bases outside the gene matches. Written as DNA, the CDR3 is TGCAGCGCATCCGGGACAGGGGGGAGGGAGCAGTACGTC. Its protein product is CSASGTGGREQYV.

This clone was observed once. The chain is built from TRBV21-1 and TRBJ2-3; TRBD2, as called in the table, went unchecked against the DNA. TRBV21-1 constitutes a pseudogene. The CDR3 has 15 residues. DNA for the CDR3: TGTGCCAGCAGCCCGCCGGGGGGGATCACAGATACGCAGTATTTT. This codes for CASSPPGGITDTQYF.

This chain links TRBV7-9 with TRBJ1-2, with TRBD1 as a possible D gene (6 bases). Trimming cost V 0 bases and J 0 bases, with 17 bases left between them. The CDR3 spans 18 residues. Germline V gene sequence: CDR1 SEHNR, CDR2 FQNEAQ (reference sequence). The CDR3 is CASSLAGTTGTSNYGYTF. CDR3 sequence (DNA): TGTGCCAGCAGCTTAGCGGGAACTACAGGGACCTCTAACTATGGCTACACCTTC.

This clone showed up just a few times. The rearrangement joins TRBV6-5 to TRBJ2-4, with D unclear. CDR1 is MNHEY and CDR2 is SVGAGI in the germline V gene. The CDR3 runs to 14 residues. Trimming cost V 10 bases and J 1 base, with 14 bases left between them. The CDR3 is CATPLWPAKNIQYF. The CDR3 DNA follows: TGTGCCACCCCATTGTGGCCGGCCAAAAACATTCAGTACTTC.